These T cell receptor beta chains were read from a single sample in a study of T cell responses to AZD1222 COVID-19 vaccine. Assay used: immunoSEQ multiplex PCR; TCRdb lists only in-frame clones, some missing. The sample contains some 140,000 clones, around 90% of which appear only once. The sample in question was peripheral blood, obtained on day 0 of AZD1222 vaccination. Every receptor here comes from an adult in good health. CDR3s include the opening cysteine and the closing phenylalanine or tryptophan.

TRBV6-2/TRBV6-3 CASSYFARGNQPQHF
TRBV18 CASSPGLAGRYEQYF
TRBV6-5 CASRLTRSSRNTIYF
TRBV6-2/TRBV6-3 CASSYSIGTGVGPYNEQFF
TRBV19 CASSLRRGVSQPQHF
TRBV5-6 CASSLGTPGEAFF
TRBV7-8 CASSFRAGVGQETQYF
TRBV14 CASSPQTRRREQYF
TRBV14 CASSQDRREHGYTF
TRBV25-1 CASTGPNYGYTF
TRBV2 CATGTDSSYNSPLHF
TRBV19 CASSLDSRNTIYF
TRBV4-3 CASSQRVDSNQPQHF
TRBV27 CASSYRDRGLGGYTF
TRBV6-7 CASSYPLNPTNEKLFF
TRBV18 CASSPEAEAFF
TRBV29-1 CSVLGTNTGELFF
TRBV2 CASSGVQGGANSPLHF
TRBV19 CASSTDRGAYNEQFF
TRBV7-2 CASSSQGRLYYEQYF
TRBV19 CASTRSGGVGSGANVLTF
TRBV11-3 CASSPGPVNYGYTF
TRBV6-1 CASSEPEPWTTGHEQYF
TRBV4-2 CASSQGTRVTGELFF
TRBV7-9 CASRGASREGLIFFNEQFF
TRBV6-5 CASSPGTGVEKLFF
TRBV7-2 CASSVTPSGPQHF
TRBV13 CASSYIQPQHF
TRBV11-3 CASSSRQGTYNEQFF
TRBV19 CASSREANTGELFF
TRBV5-1 CASWQVQETQYF
TRBV12-3/TRBV12-4 CASSLVPRGELFF
TRBV6-5 CASSYNGGRYYGYTF
TRBV5-4 CASSLGPLMQGPRTDTQYF
TRBV24-1 CATSDGGELFF
TRBV6-2/TRBV6-3 CASSHGTSDYNEQFF
TRBV12-3/TRBV12-4 CASSPRGGYEQYF
TRBV11-3 CASSLGRVSGAGINQPQHF
TRBV5-4 CASSLGDRRTGYTF
TRBV6-5 CASRIPPPRGGYTF
TRBV29-1 CSVPRQGAFYNEQFF
TRBV24-1 CATSLAGSQETQYF
TRBV28 CASSLNRVEQFF
TRBV27 CASRTGLSGAFF